The source of this T cell receptor beta chain is a study of control samples from healthy donors and cancer patients. The table came from immunoSEQ multiplex PCR; TCRdb's copy has only in-frame clones and leaves some out. The data contain approximately 40,000 clones, about four fifths of them singletons. CDR1 and CDR2 (germline): ENHRY, SYGVKD. The CDR3 is 20 residues long. V lost 6 bases and J lost 2; bases outside the gene matches: 21. This sequence was found in a woman aged 55-69 years with lung cancer. The V gene is TRBV10-3, the J gene TRBJ2-1; 8 bases are shared with TRBD2. The specimen sequenced was PBMCs. The CDR3 reads CAISPRGSSGASDTYNEQFF. The CDR3 nucleotides read TGTGCCATCAGCCCACGCGGTAGTAGCGGGGCCTCCGACACCTACAATGAGCAGTTCTTC.